The 4 T cell receptor beta chains in this list originate from one sample, sequenced in a study of beta chain features in type 1 diabetes. Study-level results: Among all four CD4+ subsets, Type 1 diabetes patients had TCRB CDR3s that were moderately but significantly shorter.

The investigators reverse transcribed all of the isolated RNA, so they sequenced expressed TCRB transcripts. Sequencing was performed with immunoSEQ multiplex PCR; in TCRdb, only in-frame clones are kept and a portion is missing. This sample has 200,000 to 250,000 clones, with more than 11% found just once. These receptors lack a known antigen. The sequenced material came from naive CD4+ T cells from blood. The receptors stem from a man aged 25 to 40 with type 1 diabetes.

J is TRBJ2-1 and V is TRBV5-1; 9 nucleotides agree with TRBD2. Trimming at V came to 4 bases and at J to 7 bases, leaving 6 bases not matched to a gene. This CDR3 region has 14 residues. Per germline, CDR1 SGHRS and CDR2 YFSETQ. The CDR3 reads CASSVGLAINEQFF. CDR3 bases: TGCGCCAGCAGCGTGGGACTAGCAATAAATGAGCAGTTCTTC.

The chain has TRBV30 and TRBJ1-4, with D hard to call. The germline CDR1 and CDR2 sequences are GTSNPN and SVGIG (reference sequence). The CDR3 covers 11 residues. V lost 0 bases and J 8 bases, leaving 4 bases between the germline ends. CDR3 amino acids: CAWSVQEKLFF. The CDR3 coding sequence is TGTGCCTGGAGTGTACAGGAAAAACTGTTTTTT.

This rearrangement joins TRBV6-1 to TRBJ1-1; possibly TRBD1 for D (5 bases). Germline CDR1 and CDR2: MNHNS and SASEGT. CDR3 length: 17 residues. V lost 0 bases and J 0 bases, leaving 14 bases between the germline ends. CDR3 region: CASSEAKVVRVNTEAFF. The CDR3 DNA follows: TGTGCCAGCAGTGAAGCAAAAGTGGTCAGGGTGAACACTGAAGCTTTCTTT.

This chain uses TRBV18 with TRBJ2-7; 9 positions agree with TRBD2. There are 16 residues in the CDR3. Germline assignment: CDR1 KGHSH and CDR2 LQKENI. V lost 3 bases to trimming and J lost 5 bases; unmatched junction nucleotides: 11. CDR3 protein: CASSPALAGVVDEQYF. Here the CDR3 DNA reads TGTGCCAGCTCACCGGCTTTAGCGGGAGTGGTGGACGAGCAGTACTTC.